This TCR beta chain was retrieved from a study of T cells in Graves' hyperthyroidism and ophthalmopathy. The CDR3 is 12 residues long. CDR1 and CDR2 (germline): SGDLS, YYNGEE. Trimming took off 3 bases at V and 5 bases at J, with 8 bases between the two ends. The investigators amplified TCR beta CDR3 regions from RNA transcripts. HTBI primers were employed in a first-round RT-PCR of the TCR CDR3. TCRdb redid the calling of the multiplex PCR reads with MiXCR, one entry per CDR3 protein. The sample has more than 500,000 distinct CDR3 sequences, 46% seen once. This clonotype was counted ten times or more. The diagnostic basis comprised clinical symptoms, serum thyroxine and TRAb, thyroid ultrasound and orbital computed tomography.

The receptor comes from an adult woman with Graves' disease, either hyperthyroidism or ophthalmopathy (not recorded which). The rearrangement uses TRBV9 and TRBJ2-5; D uncertain. Sample: peripheral blood or thyroid tissue (not recorded which). The CDR3 sequence is CASSGARETQYF. The CDR3 DNA sequence: TGTGCCAGCAGCGGAGCCCGGGAGACCCAGTACTTC.